What follows describes a single T cell receptor beta chain. In the PCR, 60 Vbeta and 13 Jbeta primers were used. Here immunoSEQ multiplex PCR was the method, and the copy in TCRdb shows in-frame clones only, minus some. Of roughly 120,000 clones in the sample, about 81% were seen once. This record comes from a study of cytomegalovirus exposure and HLA in healthy donors. CDR3 length: 14 amino acids. Germline V CDR1 and CDR2: SNHLY, FYNNEI. The J segment lost 3 bases and the V segment lost 6 bases, leaving 8 bases of the junction unmatched. The chain joins TRBV2 to TRBJ2-7, with 7 bases that match TRBD1. Sequenced: PBMCs. This clonotype was sampled from a woman in her 30s in good health and CMV-seronegative. Here the CDR3 reads CASRSSGDSYEQYF. CDR3 DNA sequence: TGTGCCAGCAGGTCTAGTGGGGACAGCTACGAGCAGTACTTC.